The 9 T cell receptor beta chains below all came from one sample that was sequenced in a study of vaccination and CD4 T cells after COVID-19. Treatment denoted: approximately 10-day PBMC culture with coronavirus spike peptide pools or control peptides (ViraFEST assay). It was before the COVID-19 pandemic (2011-2018) that the unexposed donor's CD4+ T cells were collected. Their specific antigens are unknown. Sequence data for DNA of cultured CD4+ T cells were generated by the Oncomine TCR Beta short-read assay. Using the QIAamp micro DNA kit, genomic DNA was extracted from the CD4+ T cells that had been cultured. From the PCR reads, TCRdb called clonotypes with MiXCR, one entry per CDR3 protein. The table lists 8,000 to 10,000 distinct CDR3 sequences, under 40% of them singletons. The sequenced sample was CD4+ T cells from blood, cultured in vitro. The receptors were gathered from a human donor in good health.

This clonotype was found a few times. The V call is TRBV7-6, the J call TRBJ1-3; D call uncertain. CDR3 length: 15 amino acids. V dropped 5 bases and J dropped 1 base, with 12 bases sitting between them. CDR1 is SGHVS, CDR2 FNYEAQ, per germline. CDR3 region: CASSAGGISGNTIYF. The CDR3, as DNA: TGTGCCAGCAGCGCGGGCGGCATATCTGGAAACACCATATATTTT.

The V call is TRBV19, the J call TRBJ2-1, with D maybe TRBD2 (6 bases). V lost 7 bases and J lost 4, with 20 bases in between. CDR1 LNHDA and CDR2 SQIVND come from the germline V gene (reference sequence). This CDR3 has 16 residues. In DNA form, the CDR3 reads TGTGCCAGTACTACCTTGGGAAGCGGGCGGTACAATGAGCAGTTCTTC. Encoded protein: CASTTLGSGRYNEQFF. Full variable domain (rest looked up from reference TRBV19 and TRBJ2-1): DGGITQSPKYLFRKEGQNVTLSCEQNLNHDAMYWYRQDPGQGLRLIYYSQIVNDFQKGDIAEGYSVSREKKESFPLTVTSAQKNPTAFYLCASTTLGSGRYNEQFFGPGTRLTVL.

The rearrangement uses TRBV19 and TRBJ2-7; D is possibly TRBD1 or TRBD2 (5 bases each). V was pared by 10 bases and J by 4 bases, with 14 bases between. Germline loops: CDR1 LNHDA, CDR2 SQIVND (reference sequence). This CDR3 has 12 residues. The CDR3 DNA reads TGTGCCACCTCGCGAGGGGAATACGAGCAGTACTTC. It specifies CATSRGEYEQYF.

In this sample, this clonotype turned up once. This chain uses TRBV11-3 with TRBJ2-2; no clear D gene. V dropped 3 bases and J dropped 6 bases, with 8 bases sitting between them. CDR3 length: 13 amino acids. Germline values: CDR1 SGHNT, CDR2 YENEEA. CDR3: CASSLSSSGELFF. The CDR3 bases are TGTGCCAGCAGCTTGAGTTCCTCCGGGGAGCTGTTTTTT.

This clonotype ranks as medium-sized. The gene calls are TRBV20-1 and TRBJ1-5; D is perhaps TRBD1 (5 bases). CDR3 size: 14 residues. Germline CDR1 reads DFQATT; CDR2 reads SNEGSKA (reference sequence). Trimming cost V 0 bases and J 11 bases, with 17 bases left between them. The CDR3, as DNA: TGCAGTGCTAGAGATCCTAAAAGGGACCGGGCCCAGCATTTT. It yields the protein CSARDPKRDRAQHF.

This clonotype has just a few counts. The chain uses TRBV20-1 and TRBJ2-1, with TRBD2 matching over 10 bases. V lost 5 bases to trimming and J lost 3 bases; unmatched junction nucleotides: 7. CDR3 length equals 15 residues. CDR1 is DFQATT, CDR2 SNEGSKA, per germline (reference sequence). The DNA for the CDR3 is TGCAGTGCTCGAGGTAGCGGGGGGAACTACAATGAGCAGTTCTTC. Protein sequence: CSARGSGGNYNEQFF.

By frequency in the sample, this clonotype is medium-sized. V and J are TRBV20-1 and TRBJ2-1; 9 positions match TRBD2. This CDR3 region has 16 residues. CDR1 DFQATT and CDR2 SNEGSKA come from the germline V gene (reference sequence). V lost 2 bases and J lost 6; bases outside the gene matches: 11. The CDR3: CSARPATSGRTNEQFF. The CDR3 coding sequence is TGCAGTGCTAGACCCGCCACTAGCGGGCGGACCAATGAGCAGTTCTTC.

In its sample, this clonotype was seen a few times. The chain recombines TRBV28 with TRBJ1-5; tentative D call: TRBD1 (5 bases). The CDR3 has 15 residues. Germline lookup yields CDR1 MDHEN and CDR2 SYDVKM. V shed 6 bases and J shed 5 bases, with 17 bases lying between them. CDR3 loop: CASSSGGGEDQPQHF. CDR3 nucleotide sequence: TGTGCCAGCAGCTCTGGCGGGGGGGAGGATCAGCCCCAGCATTTT. Complete variable domain (other parts from reference TRBV28 and TRBJ1-5): DVKVTQSSRYLVKRTGEKVFLECVQDMDHENMFWYRQDPGLGLRLIYFSYDVKMKEKGDIPEGYSVSREKKERFSLILESASTNQTSMYLCASSSGGGEDQPQHFGDGTRLSIL.

The chain carries TRBV6-1 and TRBJ2-1; D possibly corresponds to TRBD1 (6 bases). Germline loops: CDR1 MNHNS, CDR2 SASEGT. Trimming pared 7 bases from V and 6 bases from J, leaving 22 bases between. The CDR3 is 16 amino acids. CDR3 protein: CASNRRVQGRVNEQFF. The CDR3, as DNA: TGTGCCAGCAATCGGCGGGTCCAGGGGCGGGTCAATGAGCAGTTCTTC.